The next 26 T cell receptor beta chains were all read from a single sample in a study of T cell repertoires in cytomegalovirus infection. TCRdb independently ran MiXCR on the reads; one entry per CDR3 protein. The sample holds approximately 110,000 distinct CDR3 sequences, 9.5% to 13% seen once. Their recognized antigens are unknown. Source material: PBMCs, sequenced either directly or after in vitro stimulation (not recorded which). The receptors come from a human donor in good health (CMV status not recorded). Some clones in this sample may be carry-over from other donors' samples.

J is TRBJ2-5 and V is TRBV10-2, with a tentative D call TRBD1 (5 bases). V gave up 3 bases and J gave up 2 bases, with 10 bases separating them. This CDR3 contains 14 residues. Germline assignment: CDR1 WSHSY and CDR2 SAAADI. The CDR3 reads CASSERTPQETQYF. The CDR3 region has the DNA TGCGCCAGCAGTGAAAGGACACCGCAAGAGACCCAGTACTTC.

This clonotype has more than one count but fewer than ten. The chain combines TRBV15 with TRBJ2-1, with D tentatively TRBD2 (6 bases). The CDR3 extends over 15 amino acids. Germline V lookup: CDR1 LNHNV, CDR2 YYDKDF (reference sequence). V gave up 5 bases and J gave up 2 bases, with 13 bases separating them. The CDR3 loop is CATSVRGGAYNEQFF. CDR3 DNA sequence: TGTGCCACCAGCGTCCGGGGCGGGGCCTACAATGAGCAGTTCTTC. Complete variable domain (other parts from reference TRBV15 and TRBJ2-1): DAMVIQNPRYQVTQFGKPVTLSCSQTLNHNVMYWYQQKSSQAPKLLFHYYDKDFNNEADTPDNFQSRRPNTSFCFLDIRSPGLGDTAMYLCATSVRGGAYNEQFFGPGTRLTVL.

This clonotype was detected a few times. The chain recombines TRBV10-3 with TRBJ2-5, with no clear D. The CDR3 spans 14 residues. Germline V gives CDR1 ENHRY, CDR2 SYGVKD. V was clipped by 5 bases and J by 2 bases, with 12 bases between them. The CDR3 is CAISPKNSQETQYF. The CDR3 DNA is TGTGCCATCAGTCCGAAGAACTCACAAGAGACCCAGTACTTC.

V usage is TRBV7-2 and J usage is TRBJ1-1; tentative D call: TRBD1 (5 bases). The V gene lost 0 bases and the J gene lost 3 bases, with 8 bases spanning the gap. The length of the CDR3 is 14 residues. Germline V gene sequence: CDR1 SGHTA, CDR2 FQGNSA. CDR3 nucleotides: TGTGCCAGCAGCTTAGCTACAGGCTACACTGAAGCTTTCTTT. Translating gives CASSLATGYTEAFF.

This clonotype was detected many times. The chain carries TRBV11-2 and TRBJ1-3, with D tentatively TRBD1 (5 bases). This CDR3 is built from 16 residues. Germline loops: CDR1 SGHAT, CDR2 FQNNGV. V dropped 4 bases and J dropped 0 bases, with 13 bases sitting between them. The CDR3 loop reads CASSSLRGSSGNTIYF. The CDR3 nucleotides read TGTGCCAGCAGCTCTCTCCGGGGCAGCTCTGGAAACACCATATATTTT. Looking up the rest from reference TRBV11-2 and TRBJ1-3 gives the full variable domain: EAGVAQSPRYKIIEKRQSVAFWCNPISGHATLYWYQQILGQGPKLLIQFQNNGVVDDSQLPKDRFSAERLKGVDSTLKIQPAKLEDSAVYLCASSSLRGSSGNTIYFGEGSWLTVV.

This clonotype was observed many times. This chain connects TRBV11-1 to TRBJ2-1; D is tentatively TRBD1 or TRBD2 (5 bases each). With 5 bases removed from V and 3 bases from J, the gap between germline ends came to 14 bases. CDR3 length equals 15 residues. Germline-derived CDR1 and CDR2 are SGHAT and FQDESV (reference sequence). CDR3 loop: CASSLDTGGYNEQFF. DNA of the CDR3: TGTGCCAGCAGCCTCGACACTGGGGGCTACAATGAGCAGTTCTTC.

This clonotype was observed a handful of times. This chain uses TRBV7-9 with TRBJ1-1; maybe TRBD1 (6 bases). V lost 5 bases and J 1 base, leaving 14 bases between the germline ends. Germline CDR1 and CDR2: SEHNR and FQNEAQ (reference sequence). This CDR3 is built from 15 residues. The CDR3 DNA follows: TGTGCCAGCAGCCTTCTGGGACAAGAGAACACTGAAGCTTTCTTT. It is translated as CASSLLGQENTEAFF.

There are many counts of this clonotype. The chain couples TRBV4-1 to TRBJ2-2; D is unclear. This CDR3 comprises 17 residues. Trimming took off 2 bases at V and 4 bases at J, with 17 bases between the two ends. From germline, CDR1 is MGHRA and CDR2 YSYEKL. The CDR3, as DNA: TGCGCCAGCAGCCAACTCGATCTAGTACGGTTCACCGGGGAGCTGTTTTTT. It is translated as CASSQLDLVRFTGELFF.

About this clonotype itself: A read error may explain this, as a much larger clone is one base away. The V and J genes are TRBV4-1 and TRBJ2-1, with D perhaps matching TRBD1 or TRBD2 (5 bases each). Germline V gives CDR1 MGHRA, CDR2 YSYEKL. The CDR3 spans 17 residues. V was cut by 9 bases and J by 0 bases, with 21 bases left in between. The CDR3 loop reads CARSTMGVPGSYNEQFF. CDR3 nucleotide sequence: TGCGCCAGAAGCACAATGGGGGTCCCGGGCTCCTACAATGAGCAGTTCTTC.

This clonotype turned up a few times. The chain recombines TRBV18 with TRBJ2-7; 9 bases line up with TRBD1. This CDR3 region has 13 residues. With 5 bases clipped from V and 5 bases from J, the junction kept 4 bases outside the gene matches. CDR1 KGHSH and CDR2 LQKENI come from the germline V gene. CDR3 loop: CASSVRDRDEQYF. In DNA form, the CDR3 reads TGTGCCAGCTCAGTCCGGGACAGGGACGAGCAGTACTTC.

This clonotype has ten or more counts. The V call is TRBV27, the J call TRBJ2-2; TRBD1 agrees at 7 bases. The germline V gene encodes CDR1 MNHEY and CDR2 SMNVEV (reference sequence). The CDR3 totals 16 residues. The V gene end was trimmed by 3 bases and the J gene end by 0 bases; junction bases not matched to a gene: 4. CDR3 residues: CASSFYRGANTGELFF. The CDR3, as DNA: TGTGCCAGCAGTTTCTACAGGGGAGCGAACACCGGGGAGCTGTTTTTT.

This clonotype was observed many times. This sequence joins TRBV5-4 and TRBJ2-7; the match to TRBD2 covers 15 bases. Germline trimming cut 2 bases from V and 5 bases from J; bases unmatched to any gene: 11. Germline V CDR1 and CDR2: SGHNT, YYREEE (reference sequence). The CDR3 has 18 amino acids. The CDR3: CASSLDFGLAGGPHEQYF. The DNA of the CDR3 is TGTGCCAGCAGCTTAGATTTTGGACTAGCGGGAGGGCCCCACGAGCAGTACTTC.

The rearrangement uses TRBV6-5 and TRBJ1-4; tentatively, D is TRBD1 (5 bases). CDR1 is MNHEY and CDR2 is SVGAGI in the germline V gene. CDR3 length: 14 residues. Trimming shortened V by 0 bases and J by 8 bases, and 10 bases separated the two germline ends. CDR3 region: CASSYSLEGEKLFF. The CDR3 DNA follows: TGTGCCAGCAGTTACTCTTTGGAGGGGGAAAAACTGTTTTTT.

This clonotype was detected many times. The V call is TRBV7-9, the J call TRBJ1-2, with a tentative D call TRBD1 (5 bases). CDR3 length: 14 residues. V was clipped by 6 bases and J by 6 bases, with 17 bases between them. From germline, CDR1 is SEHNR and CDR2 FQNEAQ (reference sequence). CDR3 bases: TGTGCCAGCAGACCCCTGGGGGGAAAGGATGGCTACACCTTC. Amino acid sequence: CASRPLGGKDGYTF.

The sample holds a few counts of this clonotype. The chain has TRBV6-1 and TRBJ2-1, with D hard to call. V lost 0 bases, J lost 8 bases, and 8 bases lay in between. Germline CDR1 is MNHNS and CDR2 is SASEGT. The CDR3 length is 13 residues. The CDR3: CASSEARTHEQFF. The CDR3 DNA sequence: TGTGCCAGCAGTGAAGCCCGGACCCATGAGCAGTTCTTC.

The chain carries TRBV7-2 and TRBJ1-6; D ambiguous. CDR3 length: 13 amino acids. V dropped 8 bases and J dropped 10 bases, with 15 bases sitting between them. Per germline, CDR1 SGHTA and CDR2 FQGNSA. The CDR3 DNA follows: TGTGCCAGCCGGTTTGAAGCGGTGTCACCCCTCCACTTT. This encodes CASRFEAVSPLHF.

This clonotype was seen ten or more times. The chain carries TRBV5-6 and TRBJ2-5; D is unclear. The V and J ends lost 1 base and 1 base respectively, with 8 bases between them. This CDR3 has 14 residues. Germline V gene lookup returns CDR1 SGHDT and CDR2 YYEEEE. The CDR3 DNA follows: TGTGCCAGCAGCTTGAGAGTAGGCCAAGAGACCCAGTACTTC. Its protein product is CASSLRVGQETQYF.

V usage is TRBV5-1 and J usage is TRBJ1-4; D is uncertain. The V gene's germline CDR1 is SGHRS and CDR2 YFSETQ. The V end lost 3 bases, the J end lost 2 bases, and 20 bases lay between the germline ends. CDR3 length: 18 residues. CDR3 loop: CASSSIGPSTVTNEKLFF. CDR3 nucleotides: TGCGCCAGCAGCTCGATTGGCCCGTCCACAGTGACTAATGAAAAACTGTTTTTT.

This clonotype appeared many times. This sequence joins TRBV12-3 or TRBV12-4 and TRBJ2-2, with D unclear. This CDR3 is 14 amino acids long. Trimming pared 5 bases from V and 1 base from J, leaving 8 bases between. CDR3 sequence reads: CASSAGLNTGELFF. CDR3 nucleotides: TGTGCCAGCAGTGCCGGATTGAACACCGGGGAGCTGTTTTTT.

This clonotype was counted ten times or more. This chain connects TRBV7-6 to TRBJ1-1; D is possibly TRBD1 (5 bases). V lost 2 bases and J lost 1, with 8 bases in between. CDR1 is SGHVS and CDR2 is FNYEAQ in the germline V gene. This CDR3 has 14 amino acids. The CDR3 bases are TGTGCCAGCAGCTTATTCGGGGGGAACACTGAAGCTTTCTTT. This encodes CASSLFGGNTEAFF. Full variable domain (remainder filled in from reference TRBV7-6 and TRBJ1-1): GAGVSQSPRYKVTKRGQDVALRCDPISGHVSLYWYRQALGQGPEFLTYFNYEAQQDKSGLPNDRFSAERPEGSISTLTIQRTEQRDSAMYRCASSLFGGNTEAFFGQGTRLTVV.

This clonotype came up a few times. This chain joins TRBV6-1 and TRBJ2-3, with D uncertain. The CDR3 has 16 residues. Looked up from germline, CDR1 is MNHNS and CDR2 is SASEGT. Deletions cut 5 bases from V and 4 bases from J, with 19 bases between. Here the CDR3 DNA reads TGTGCCAGCAGTTTCAAGATTGGGGTACGGTCAGATACGCAGTATTTT. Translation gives CASSFKIGVRSDTQYF.

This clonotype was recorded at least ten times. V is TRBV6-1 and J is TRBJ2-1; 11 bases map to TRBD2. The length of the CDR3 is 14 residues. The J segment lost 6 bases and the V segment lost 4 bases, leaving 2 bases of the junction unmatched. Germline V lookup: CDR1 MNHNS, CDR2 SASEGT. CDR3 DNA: TGTGCCAGCAGTGGACTAGCGGGACTCAATGAGCAGTTCTTC. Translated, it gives CASSGLAGLNEQFF.

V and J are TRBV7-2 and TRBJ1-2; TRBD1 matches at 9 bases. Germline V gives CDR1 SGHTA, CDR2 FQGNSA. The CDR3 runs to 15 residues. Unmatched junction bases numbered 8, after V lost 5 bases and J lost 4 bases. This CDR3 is CASSPRTGAGYGYTF. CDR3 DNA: TGTGCCAGCAGCCCCCGGACAGGGGCCGGCTATGGCTACACCTTC.

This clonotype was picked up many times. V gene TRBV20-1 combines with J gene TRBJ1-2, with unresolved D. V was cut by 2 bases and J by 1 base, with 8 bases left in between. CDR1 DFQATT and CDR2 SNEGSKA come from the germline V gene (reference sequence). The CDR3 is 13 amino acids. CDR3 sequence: CSARTDGNYGYTF. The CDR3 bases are TGCAGTGCTAGAACGGACGGTAACTATGGCTACACCTTC.

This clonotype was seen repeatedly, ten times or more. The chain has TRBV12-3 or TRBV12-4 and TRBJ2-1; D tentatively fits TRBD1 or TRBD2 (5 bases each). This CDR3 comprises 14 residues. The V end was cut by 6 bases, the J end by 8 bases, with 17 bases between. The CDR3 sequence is CASRQSGSSHEQFF. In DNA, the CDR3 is TGTGCCAGCAGACAATCAGGGAGCTCGCATGAGCAGTTCTTC.

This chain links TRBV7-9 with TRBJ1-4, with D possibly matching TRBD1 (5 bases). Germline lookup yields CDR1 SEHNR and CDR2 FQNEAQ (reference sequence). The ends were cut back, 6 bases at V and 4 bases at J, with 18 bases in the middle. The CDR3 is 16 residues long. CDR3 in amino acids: CASSLVMGLFNEKLFF. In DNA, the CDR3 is TGTGCCAGCAGTCTCGTCATGGGACTCTTTAATGAAAAACTGTTTTTT.